This T cell receptor (beta chain) is from a study of blood T cell repertoires in COVID-19. At the level of the study: The study drew acute and convalescent COVID-19 samples from the United States, Italy and Spain. The cDNA or gDNA used as material had been derived from T cells, B-cell-depleted T cells, or PBMCs.

V lost 1 base and J lost 8; bases outside the gene matches: 13. This CDR3 has 16 amino acids. Germline CDR1 reads SGHTA; CDR2 reads FQGNSA. Per the original data handling: Estimated nucleated cell counts came from reference gene primer amplification. TCRdb's table, derived via immunoSEQ multiplex PCR, lists solely in-frame clones and lacks some. V, J and clone size are those of that table, while D and trimming were read from the DNA. The table has around 63,000 clones, less than 80% seen once; the top ten hold 25% to 35%. What was sequenced was peripheral blood. This TCR came from a human donor in a cohort sampled during active COVID-19. V usage is TRBV7-2 and J usage is TRBJ1-2; 7 nucleotides match TRBD1. CDR3 protein: CASSLEAHRGSGGYTF. Here the CDR3 DNA reads TGTGCCAGCAGCTTAGAAGCCCACAGGGGATCGGGAGGCTACACCTTC.